This entry lists 24 T cell receptor beta chains sequenced from one sample in a study of Graves' ophthalmopathy and Graves' hyperthyroidism. For repertoire sequencing, the TCR beta CDR3 regions were amplified from RNA transcripts. HTBI primers served in a first-round RT-PCR, which a second-round multiplex PCR followed. TCRdb redid the calling of the multiplex PCR reads with MiXCR, one entry per CDR3 protein. The sample shows 900,000 to 1,200,000 distinct CDR3 sequences, about two fifths of them seen only once. Sequenced material: peripheral blood or thyroid tissue (not recorded which). The receptors come from an adult man with Graves' hyperthyroidism.

This clonotype came up a few times. This chain joins TRBV9 and TRBJ2-2, with TRBD2 matching 8 bases. This CDR3 spans 17 amino acids. V trimming: 0 bases; J trimming: 4 bases; junction bases outside the gene matches: 8. Germline V gene lookup returns CDR1 SGDLS and CDR2 YYNGEE. The DNA of the CDR3 is TGTGCCAGCAGCGTAGGGTTCGCGGGGGGCCTCACCGGGGAGCTGTTTTTT. It encodes CASSVGFAGGLTGELFF.

The count of this clonotype is one. This could be a read error, since a much larger clone is one nucleotide away. CDR3 residues: CAISERNRGLTGSRQYF. The CDR3 DNA reads as TGTGCCATCAGTGAAAGGAACAGGGGGCTCACAGGGTCTCGGCAGTACTTC. The V call is TRBV10-3, the J call TRBJ2-7; 9 bases map to TRBD1. This CDR3 contains 17 residues. Trimming removed 3 bases from V and 9 bases from J; junction bases left unmatched: 18. Germline loops: CDR1 ENHRY, CDR2 SYGVKD.

This chain uses TRBV7-9 with TRBJ2-7, with D tentatively TRBD1 (6 bases). Germline V gene data show CDR1 as SEHNR and CDR2 as FQNEAQ (reference sequence). Deletions cut 5 bases from V and 4 bases from J, with 21 bases between. The CDR3 consists of 16 residues. The CDR3 region is CASSNPGHTSGYEQYF. The CDR3 DNA is TGTGCCAGCAGCAACCCGGGACACACCTCGGGTTACGAGCAGTACTTC.

This chain joins TRBV7-6 and TRBJ2-7; D is undetermined. V was cut by 6 bases and J by 2 bases, with 14 bases left in between. From germline, CDR1 is SGHVS and CDR2 FNYEAQ. CDR3 length: 14 residues. CDR3 region: CASSARLRTYEQYF. For the CDR3, the DNA is TGTGCCAGCAGTGCTAGACTTAGAACCTACGAGCAGTACTTC.

The V call is TRBV7-2, the J call TRBJ2-1, with D hard to call. The V gene's germline CDR1 is SGHTA and CDR2 FQGNSA. The V end was cut by 5 bases, the J end by 8 bases, with 13 bases between. The CDR3 contains 13 residues. CDR3 sequence: CASSPQPTYEQFF. CDR3 DNA: TGTGCCAGCAGCCCACAGCCTACCTATGAGCAGTTCTTC.

This clonotype turned up a few times. The gene calls are TRBV4-3 and TRBJ2-7; perhaps TRBD1 as D (6 bases). Trimming shortened V by 4 bases and J by 0 bases, and 19 bases separated the two germline ends. The CDR3 consists of 17 residues. Germline CDR1 LGHNA, CDR2 YSLEER. The CDR3 here is CASSPGVTGLYSYEQYF. The CDR3 nucleotides are TGCGCCAGCAGCCCAGGGGTCACAGGGTTATACTCCTACGAGCAGTACTTC.

This clonotype was seen repeatedly, ten times or more. V and J are TRBV10-3 and TRBJ2-7; 9 nucleotides match TRBD1. CDR1 ENHRY and CDR2 SYGVKD come from the germline V gene. This CDR3 has 13 residues. V lost 6 bases, J lost 2 bases, and 2 bases stayed unmatched. The DNA of the CDR3 is TGTGCCATCAGGGGACAGGGTGCCTACGAGCAGTACTTC. Protein: CAIRGQGAYEQYF.

Concerning this clonotype itself: A junction end diverges from the germline sequence, so it may reflect a read error. CDR3 in amino acids: CSVEDRDQGTYERYF. Written as DNA, the CDR3 is TGCAGCGTTGAAGATCGTGATCAGGGTACCTACGAGCGGTACTTC. The gene calls are TRBV29-1 and TRBJ2-7; a possible D gene is TRBD1 (5 bases). Germline CDR1 and CDR2: SQVTM and ANQGSEA. This CDR3 contains 15 residues.

The chain recombines TRBV29-1 with TRBJ2-1, with TRBD1 matching 10 bases. Germline values: CDR1 SQVTM, CDR2 ANQGSEA. The CDR3 spans 12 residues. Germline trimming cut 7 bases from V and 8 bases from J; bases unmatched to any gene: 5. The CDR3 sequence is CSATGGAYEQFF. The CDR3 DNA sequence: TGCAGCGCGACAGGGGGCGCCTATGAGCAGTTCTTC.

The gene calls are TRBV7-8 and TRBJ1-5, with D possibly TRBD1 on 5 matching bases. CDR1 is SGHVS and CDR2 is FQNEAQ in the germline V gene. This CDR3 region has 17 residues. V gave up 5 bases and J gave up 5 bases, with 22 bases separating them. The CDR3 reads CASSQPFGTVLDQPQHF. CDR3 bases: TGTGCCAGCAGCCAACCCTTTGGGACTGTACTGGATCAGCCCCAGCATTTT.

This clonotype was seen ten or more times. The CDR3 bases are TGTGCCAGCAGGACACAGGGGGTCCGTGGGGCCCAGTACTTC. Its protein product is CASRTQGVRGAQYF. The chain uses TRBV2 and TRBJ2-5; the match to TRBD1 covers 8 bases. Looked up from germline, CDR1 is SNHLY and CDR2 is FYNNEI. This CDR3 region has 14 residues. With 6 bases clipped from V and 9 bases from J, the junction kept 12 bases outside the gene matches.

This clonotype was recorded a few times. The rearrangement links TRBV7-2 to TRBJ1-1; D is ambiguous. Germline V CDR1 and CDR2: SGHTA, FQGNSA. The CDR3 totals 12 residues. Trimming pared 1 base from V and 8 bases from J, leaving 8 bases between. The CDR3 protein is CASSLGVREAFF. CDR3 coding DNA: TGTGCCAGCAGCTTAGGGGTAAGGGAAGCTTTCTTT.

This rearrangement joins TRBV7-8 to TRBJ2-3; D is perhaps TRBD1 (5 bases). This CDR3 contains 14 residues. Deletions cut 3 bases from V and 6 bases from J, with 13 bases between. CDR1 is SGHVS, CDR2 FQNEAQ, per germline. The CDR3: CASSLSLGADTQYF. CDR3 in DNA: TGTGCCAGCAGCTTGAGTCTAGGGGCGGATACGCAGTATTTT.

A few counts support this clonotype. V usage is TRBV5-1 and J usage is TRBJ2-2, with D unresolved. The V end lost 4 bases, the J end lost 8 bases, and 12 bases lay between the germline ends. Germline CDR1 is SGHRS and CDR2 is YFSETQ. The CDR3 extends over 13 amino acids. This CDR3 reads CASSPGDLGELFF. As DNA, the CDR3 is TGCGCCAGCAGCCCCGGTGACTTGGGGGAGCTGTTTTTT. Combining the CDR3 with reference TRBV5-1 and TRBJ2-2 gives the whole variable domain KAGVTQTPRYLIKTRGQQVTLSCSPISGHRSVSWYQQTPGQGLQFLFEYFSETQRNKGNFPGRFSGRQFSNSRSEMNVSTLELGDSALYLCASSPGDLGELFFGEGSRLTVL.

This clonotype was found many times. The chain is built from TRBV6-5 and TRBJ1-2; weak D call: TRBD1 (5 bases). Germline V gene data show CDR1 as MNHEY and CDR2 as SVGAGI. The CDR3 spans 14 residues. Trimming removed 2 bases from V and 8 bases from J, with 15 bases in between. The CDR3 loop reads CASSYDSPSAGYTF. CDR3 nucleotides: TGTGCCAGCAGTTACGACAGTCCCTCCGCGGGCTACACCTTC.

CDR3 in amino acids: CSAARTTNTGELFF. In nucleotides, the CDR3 is TGCAGTGCCGCAAGGACAACGAACACCGGGGAGCTGTTTTTT. The rearrangement links TRBV20-1 to TRBJ2-2; perhaps TRBD1 as D (5 bases). From germline, CDR1 is DFQATT and CDR2 SNEGSKA (reference sequence). The CDR3 runs to 14 residues. V was shortened by 6 bases and J by 0 bases, with 11 bases between the two germline ends.

V gene TRBV25-1 combines with J gene TRBJ1-6, with D possibly TRBD1 on 6 matching bases. The CDR3 runs to 15 residues. With 5 bases removed from V and 4 bases from J, the gap between germline ends came to 12 bases. The germline CDR1 and CDR2 sequences are MGHDK and SYGVNS. CDR3 nucleotide sequence: TGTGCCAGCAGTTCGGACAGATTGTATAATTCACCCCTCCACTTT. Translated, it gives CASSSDRLYNSPLHF.

The chain joins TRBV6-1 to TRBJ1-1; D not certain. Trimming took 11 bases from V and 4 from J, leaving 17 bases between them. Germline V gives CDR1 MNHNS, CDR2 SASEGT. This CDR3 contains 13 residues. The CDR3 bases are TGTGCCGGCCTGGCCGGACGGGGCACTGAAGCTTTCTTT. Protein: CAGLAGRGTEAFF.

V usage is TRBV29-1 and J usage is TRBJ2-2; 9 positions match TRBD2. This CDR3 region has 16 residues. V shed 7 bases and J 4 bases; nucleotides not matched to a gene: 13. CDR1 SQVTM and CDR2 ANQGSEA come from the germline V gene. The CDR3 reads CSGGLAGNGVTGELFF. The CDR3 DNA follows: TGCAGCGGCGGGCTAGCGGGGAATGGTGTCACCGGGGAGCTGTTTTTT.

This clonotype was found many times. The chain has TRBV4-3 and TRBJ1-1; 11 bases match TRBD1. V gave up 4 bases and J gave up 11 bases; unmatched junction bases: 9. The germline CDR1 and CDR2 sequences are LGHNA and YSLEER. CDR3 size: 14 residues. CDR3 in amino acids: CASSPTRTGGFAFF. The CDR3 nucleotides read TGCGCCAGCAGCCCCACCAGGACAGGGGGCTTTGCTTTCTTT.

The sample holds many counts of this clonotype. The CDR3 spells CASSLEGGGAYEQYF. The DNA for the CDR3 is TGTGCCAGCAGCTTAGAAGGCGGGGGGGCCTACGAGCAGTACTTC. The chain carries TRBV7-2 and TRBJ2-7; 9 nucleotides align to TRBD2. Germline V gives CDR1 SGHTA, CDR2 FQGNSA. The ends lost 1 base at V and 2 bases at J; junction bases unmatched: 3. The CDR3 runs to 15 residues.

The sample holds many counts of this clonotype. This chain uses TRBV20-1 with TRBJ1-1; D remains unclear. Trimming cost V 0 bases and J 1 base, with 9 bases left between them. CDR1 is DFQATT, CDR2 SNEGSKA, per germline (reference sequence). The CDR3 contains 14 residues. The DNA of the CDR3 is TGCAGTGCTAGAGATCTTCGATGGAACACTGAAGCTTTCTTT. Amino acid sequence: CSARDLRWNTEAFF.

The chain carries TRBV10-1 and TRBJ2-3; D unresolved. The germline V and J ends were trimmed by 4 bases and 1 base, with 6 bases remaining between them. Per germline, CDR1 WNHNN and CDR2 SYGVQD (reference sequence). The CDR3 has 13 amino acids. CDR3 in amino acids: CASSGSGTDTQYF. The CDR3 DNA reads as TGCGCCAGCAGTGGTAGTGGCACAGATACGCAGTATTTT.

Remarks on this clonotype: Since a much larger clone is just one base distant, this may be a read error. J is TRBJ1-2 and V is TRBV11-2; TRBD1 matches 9 bases. V lost 5 bases, J lost 3 bases, and 10 bases stayed unmatched. CDR3 size: 16 residues. From germline, CDR1 is SGHAT and CDR2 FQNNGV. The CDR3 DNA reads TGTGCCAGCAGCACCAACAGGGGGCGCTTGGACTATGGCTACACCTTC. This codes for CASSTNRGRLDYGYTF. Complete variable domain (other parts from reference TRBV11-2 and TRBJ1-2): EAGVAQSPRYKIIEKRQSVAFWCNPISGHATLYWYQQILGQGPKLLIQFQNNGVVDDSQLPKDRFSAERLKGVDSTLKIQPAKLEDSAVYLCASSTNRGRLDYGYTFGSGTRLTVV.